Listed below are T cell receptor beta chains from one sample, sequenced in a study of T cell responses to AZD1222 COVID-19 vaccine. TCRdb keeps only in-frame clones here, not all; method: immunoSEQ multiplex PCR. This sample yields 150,000 or so clones, of which under 95% are seen a single time; roughly 2.8% belongs to the top ten. The sample was peripheral blood, taken on day 0 of MenACWY control vaccination. Receptors originate from an adult in good health. Each CDR3 is given with its conserved first and last residue. D genes are given only for firm matches. Clone size appears in some rows only: once, few, many, or a class for an expanded clone.

clone size: NA; D gene: NA; V gene: TRBV5-1; J gene: TRBJ1-2; CDR3 protein: CASSLEPTNYGYTF; CDR3 DNA: TGCGCCAGCAGCTTGGAACCAACCAACTATGGCTACACCTTC
clone size: NA; D gene: TRBD1; V gene: TRBV9; J gene: TRBJ1-1; CDR3 protein: CASSVGDRRTEAFF; CDR3 DNA: TGTGCCAGCAGCGTGGGGGACAGGCGGACTGAAGCTTTCTTT
clone size: NA; D gene: NA; V gene: TRBV5-5; J gene: TRBJ1-2; CDR3 protein: CASSSTGGPYGYTF; CDR3 DNA: TGTGCCAGCAGCTCAACCGGGGGTCCCTATGGCTACACCTTC
clone size: NA; D gene: NA; V gene: TRBV28; J gene: TRBJ1-1; CDR3 protein: CASSLTGNPTEAFF; CDR3 DNA: TGTGCCAGCAGTTTGACGGGGAACCCCACTGAAGCTTTCTTT
clone size: NA; D gene: NA; V gene: TRBV10-2; J gene: TRBJ2-1; CDR3 protein: CASSALRPGVGYNEQFF; CDR3 DNA: TGCGCCAGCAGTGCCCTCAGGCCGGGAGTTGGCTACAATGAGCAGTTCTTC
clone size: NA; D gene: TRBD1; V gene: TRBV2; J gene: TRBJ1-2; CDR3 protein: CASSLGTGGGYTF; CDR3 DNA: TGTGCCAGCAGTCTCGGGACAGGAGGTGGCTACACCTTC
clone size: NA; D gene: NA; V gene: TRBV6-6; J gene: TRBJ1-5; CDR3 protein: CASSHGEGPQHF; CDR3 DNA: TGTGCCAGCAGCCACGGGGAGGGGCCCCAGCATTTT
clone size: once; D gene: NA; V gene: TRBV2; J gene: TRBJ1-1; CDR3 protein: CASSEGGLTEAFF; CDR3 DNA: TGTGCCAGCAGTGAAGGGGGGCTCACTGAAGCTTTCTTT
clone size: NA; D gene: NA; V gene: TRBV4-1; J gene: TRBJ1-1; CDR3 protein: CASSQDLIRRREKTEAFF; CDR3 DNA: TGCGCCAGCAGCCAAGATTTGATCAGGCGTAGGGAAAAAACTGAAGCTTTCTTT
clone size: NA; D gene: TRBD1; V gene: TRBV18; J gene: TRBJ1-2; CDR3 protein: CASSPRGQGDQGYTF; CDR3 DNA: TGTGCCAGCTCACCAAGGGGACAGGGTGATCAAGGCTACACCTTC
clone size: NA; D gene: NA; V gene: TRBV11-2; J gene: TRBJ1-2; CDR3 protein: CASSLVSGRGNYGYTF; CDR3 DNA: TGTGCCAGCAGCTTAGTTTCTGGTCGGGGGAACTATGGCTACACCTTC
clone size: NA; D gene: NA; V gene: TRBV6-5; J gene: TRBJ2-3; CDR3 protein: CASSSAPDVDTQYF; CDR3 DNA: TGTGCCAGCAGTTCCGCCCCGGACGTAGATACGCAGTATTTT
clone size: NA; D gene: NA; V gene: TRBV29-1; J gene: TRBJ1-1; CDR3 protein: CSVGTYTEAFF; CDR3 DNA: TGCAGCGTTGGGACCTACACTGAAGCTTTCTTT
clone size: NA; D gene: NA; V gene: TRBV10-3; J gene: TRBJ1-1; CDR3 protein: CAISGKAGTEAFF; CDR3 DNA: TGTGCCATCAGCGGAAAAGCTGGCACTGAAGCTTTCTTT
clone size: NA; D gene: NA; V gene: TRBV6-1; J gene: TRBJ1-2; CDR3 protein: CASSDGGPGRYTF; CDR3 DNA: TGTGCCAGCAGTGACGGGGGCCCTGGGAGGTACACCTTC
clone size: NA; D gene: NA; V gene: TRBV12-3/TRBV12-4; J gene: TRBJ1-2; CDR3 protein: CASKGTADYGYTF; CDR3 DNA: TGTGCCAGCAAGGGGACGGCCGACTATGGCTACACCTTC
clone size: NA; D gene: TRBD1; V gene: TRBV6-5; J gene: TRBJ1-1; CDR3 protein: CASSPSGGRGTEAFF; CDR3 DNA: TGTGCCAGCAGTCCGTCAGGGGGTCGCGGTACTGAAGCTTTCTTT
clone size: NA; D gene: NA; V gene: TRBV19; J gene: TRBJ1-2; CDR3 protein: CASSIQGARNYGYTF; CDR3 DNA: TGTGCCAGTAGTATTCAAGGGGCCAGGAACTATGGCTACACCTTC
clone size: NA; D gene: NA; V gene: TRBV18; J gene: TRBJ1-4; CDR3 protein: CASSPTNEKLFF; CDR3 DNA: TGTGCCAGCTCACCCACTAATGAAAAACTGTTTTTT
clone size: NA; D gene: NA; V gene: TRBV19; J gene: TRBJ2-1; CDR3 protein: CASSMLAGSSYNEQFF; CDR3 DNA: TGTGCCAGTAGTATGCTTGCGGGAAGCTCCTACAATGAGCAGTTCTTC
clone size: NA; D gene: NA; V gene: TRBV19; J gene: TRBJ2-3; CDR3 protein: CASSEGSPDTQYF; CDR3 DNA: TGTGCCAGTAGTGAGGGGTCACCAGATACGCAGTATTTT
clone size: NA; D gene: NA; V gene: TRBV28; J gene: TRBJ2-1; CDR3 protein: CASSLLEGEQFF; CDR3 DNA: TGTGCCAGCAGTTTACTCGAGGGGGAGCAGTTCTTC
clone size: NA; D gene: NA; V gene: TRBV7-8; J gene: TRBJ1-2; CDR3 protein: CASSLATDYGYTF; CDR3 DNA: TGTGCCAGCAGCTTAGCTACAGATTATGGCTACACCTTC
clone size: NA; D gene: NA; V gene: TRBV5-5; J gene: TRBJ2-7; CDR3 protein: CASSLVGYEQYF; CDR3 DNA: TGTGCCAGCAGCTTGGTGGGCTACGAGCAGTACTTC